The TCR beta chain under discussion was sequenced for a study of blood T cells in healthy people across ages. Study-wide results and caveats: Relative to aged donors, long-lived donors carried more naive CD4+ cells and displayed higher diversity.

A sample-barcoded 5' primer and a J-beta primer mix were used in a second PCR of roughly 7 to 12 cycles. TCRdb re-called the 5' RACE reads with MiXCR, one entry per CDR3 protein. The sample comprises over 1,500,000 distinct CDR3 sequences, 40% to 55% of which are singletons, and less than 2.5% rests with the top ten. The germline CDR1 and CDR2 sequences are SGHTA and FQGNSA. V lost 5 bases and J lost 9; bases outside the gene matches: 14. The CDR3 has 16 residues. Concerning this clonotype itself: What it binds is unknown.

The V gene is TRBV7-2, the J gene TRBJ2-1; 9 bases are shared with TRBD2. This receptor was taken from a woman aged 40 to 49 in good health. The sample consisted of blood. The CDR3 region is CASSPTTGLAIGEQFF. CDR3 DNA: TGTGCCAGCAGCCCGACTACAGGACTAGCGATAGGTGAGCAGTTCTTC.